This T cell receptor beta chain was sequenced for a study of blood T cell repertoires in COVID-19. With 0 bases removed from V and 4 bases from J, the gap between germline ends came to 12 bases. The CDR3 length is 15 residues. From germline, CDR1 is SGDLS and CDR2 YYNGEE. Produced via immunoSEQ multiplex PCR; TCRdb's table is partial and in-frame only. Among about 30,000 clones listed, 80% were seen once. This TCR was sampled from a woman in her 70s with acute or convalescent COVID-19. This chain connects TRBV9 to TRBJ2-3, with D possibly matching TRBD2 (7 bases). The specimen was peripheral blood. The CDR3 loop reads CASSVGGGTSDTQYF. DNA of the CDR3: TGTGCCAGCAGCGTAGGGGGGGGCACCTCAGATACGCAGTATTTT.